The 7 T cell receptor beta chains presented below share a single source sample, sequenced in a study of shared clonotypes between healthy human individuals. The repertoire was sequenced with immunoSEQ multiplex PCR; TCRdb's copy has only in-frame clones and lacks some. This table holds over a million clones, 70% to 80% found once. Sequenced sample: memory CD4+ T cells from PBMCs. Indicated subset: CD45RA-negative fraction. Source of these receptors: a man between 18 and 35 years old in good health. Some clones in this sample may be carry-over from other donors' samples.

This chain joins TRBV4-3 and TRBJ2-7; TRBD2 matches at 8 bases. The CDR3 totals 14 residues. CDR1 LGHNA and CDR2 YSLEER come from the germline V gene. After removal of 4 bases from V and 2 bases from J, the junction contained 4 bases not matched to a gene. The CDR3 loop is CASSPGTRTYEQYF. CDR3 bases: TGCGCCAGCAGCCCCGGGACTAGGACCTACGAGCAGTACTTC.

The V and J genes are TRBV7-9 and TRBJ2-5, with 12 bases that match TRBD2. CDR3 length: 18 amino acids. Trimming at V came to 8 bases and at J to 5 bases, leaving 18 bases not matched to a gene. The germline V gene has CDR1 SEHNR and CDR2 FQNEAQ (reference sequence). CDR3 loop: CASRGWGLAGPGRETQYF. CDR3 sequence (DNA): TGTGCCAGCCGGGGTTGGGGACTAGCGGGCCCGGGAAGGGAGACCCAGTACTTC.

V gene TRBV21-1 combines with J gene TRBJ2-7; TRBD1 is the table's D call, not checked against the DNA. TRBV21-1 is annotated as a pseudogene. This CDR3 is built from 16 residues. The CDR3 loop is CASSKHSRDRDYEQYF. The CDR3, as DNA: TGTGCCAGCAGCAAGCACAGCCGGGACAGGGACTACGAGCAGTACTTC.

This clone was seen once. This rearrangement joins TRBV7-9 to TRBJ2-7, with TRBD1 matching 8 bases. Trimming at V came to 5 bases and at J to 2 bases, leaving 5 bases not matched to a gene. CDR3 length: 14 amino acids. Germline CDR1 SEHNR, CDR2 FQNEAQ (reference sequence). The CDR3 DNA sequence: TGTGCCAGCAGCGTGGACAGGGAGCCCTACGAGCAGTACTTC. Residues: CASSVDREPYEQYF. Variable domain in full (rest from reference TRBV7-9 and TRBJ2-7): DTGVSQNPRHKITKRGQNVTFRCDPISEHNRLYWYRQTLGQGPEFLTYFQNEAQLEKSRLLSDRFSAERPKGSFSTLEIQRTEQGDSAMYLCASSVDREPYEQYFGPGTRLTVT.

The rearrangement joins TRBV5-1 to TRBJ2-2, with D tentatively TRBD1 or TRBD2 (5 bases each). Trimming took off 7 bases at V and 6 bases at J, with 16 bases between the two ends. Germline assignment: CDR1 SGHRS and CDR2 YFSETQ. The CDR3 is made up of 14 amino acids. Written as DNA, the CDR3 is TGCGCCAGCTGTGCAGGGACCATTGCCGGGGAGCTGTTTTTT. Translating it yields CASCAGTIAGELFF.

This chain uses TRBV5-1 with TRBJ2-2, with 7 bases lining up with TRBD1. Germline V CDR1 and CDR2: SGHRS, YFSETQ. With 5 bases clipped from V and 0 bases from J, the junction kept 4 bases outside the gene matches. The CDR3 has 15 residues. The CDR3 spells CASRNGQANTGELFF. CDR3 bases: TGCGCCAGCAGAAACGGACAGGCGAACACCGGGGAGCTGTTTTTT.

The J gene is TRBJ2-5, the V gene TRBV5-1; 9 nucleotides match TRBD1. V trimming: 2 bases; J trimming: 3 bases; junction bases outside the gene matches: 2. The CDR3 contains 14 residues. Germline V lookup: CDR1 SGHRS, CDR2 YFSETQ. This CDR3 is CASSFRQGEETQYF. DNA of the CDR3: TGCGCCAGCAGCTTTCGACAGGGGGAAGAGACCCAGTACTTC.